These T cell receptor beta chains were read from a single sample in a study of blood T cells in healthy people across ages. One entry per CDR3 protein results from TCRdb running MiXCR on the 5' RACE reads. The table records about 540,000 distinct CDR3 sequences, approximately 25% of them present only once. These same data were also listed under a study on T cells of mothers and their children.

Input material: blood. These receptors were taken from a boy younger than 18 in good health. Both conserved end residues are part of each CDR3. A D gene is named only where the DNA matches it firmly. Only some rows state a clone size, as once, few, many or a class for expanded clones.

abundance	j_gene	v_gene	d_gene	CDR3aa	CDR3nt
NA	TRBJ2-3	TRBV28	NA	CASSLRPRDTQYF	TGTGCCAGCAGTTTGCGCCCGAGAGATACGCAGTATTTT
NA	TRBJ2-7	TRBV6-2/TRBV6-3	NA	CASSYGPNTGTYEQYF	TGTGCCAGCAGTTATGGCCCTAATACGGGGACCTACGAGCAGTACTTC
few	TRBJ2-7	TRBV7-8	NA	CASRWTDSYEQYF	TGTGCCAGCAGGTGGACGGACTCCTACGAGCAGTACTTC
few	TRBJ2-4	TRBV6-2/TRBV6-3	NA	CASRDQAKNIQYF	TGTGCCAGCAGAGATCAAGCCAAAAACATTCAGTACTTC
NA	TRBJ2-1	TRBV20-1	NA	CSAPPGLSNEQFF	TGCAGTGCTCCTCCCGGACTGAGCAATGAGCAGTTCTTC
NA	TRBJ1-2	TRBV20-1	NA	CSARDLGHGYTF	TGCAGTGCTAGAGATCTGGGGCATGGCTACACCTTC
many	TRBJ2-2	TRBV6-4	NA	CASSDRATGELFF	TGTGCCAGCAGTGACAGGGCAACCGGGGAGCTGTTTTTT
few	TRBJ1-4	TRBV20-1	NA	CSARAPTNEKLFF	TGCAGTGCCCGAGCCCCAACTAATGAAAAACTGTTTTTT
few	TRBJ2-7	TRBV4-1	TRBD2	CASRKFRTSGSKNEQYF	TGCGCCAGCAGAAAATTCAGGACTAGCGGGAGTAAGAACGAGCAGTACTTC
few	TRBJ1-2	TRBV19	NA	CASSIAWTDYGYTF	TGTGCCAGTAGTATAGCATGGACGGACTATGGCTACACCTTC
few	TRBJ2-1	TRBV9	NA	CASSVGALEDNEQFF	TGTGCCAGCAGCGTAGGAGCGCTAGAGGACAATGAGCAGTTCTTC
few	TRBJ2-3	TRBV29-1	NA	CSVESYTDTQYF	TGCAGCGTTGAATCATACACAGATACGCAGTATTTT
NA	TRBJ2-7	TRBV21-1	NA	CASSRGTGSPSTYEQYF	TGTGCCAGCAGCAGAGGGACAGGGTCTCCATCAACCTACGAGCAGTACTTC
many	TRBJ2-7	TRBV7-2	TRBD2	CASSSTSSSYEQYF	TGTGCCAGCAGCTCGACTAGCTCCTCCTACGAGCAGTACTTC
NA	TRBJ1-1	TRBV12-3/TRBV12-4	NA	CASSSGTANTEAFF	TGTGCCAGCAGCTCCGGGACCGCGAACACTGAAGCTTTCTTT
NA	TRBJ2-3	TRBV29-1	NA	CSGITDTQYF	TGCAGCGGGATCACAGATACGCAGTATTTT
NA	TRBJ2-3	TRBV9	NA	CASSVGRGEADTQYF	TGTGCCAGCAGCGTAGGAAGGGGCGAAGCAGATACGCAGTATTTT
few	TRBJ2-7	TRBV7-2	TRBD1	CASSLGSGGAPRQYF	TGTGCCAGCAGCTTAGGGTCAGGGGGCGCTCCGCGGCAGTACTTC
NA	TRBJ2-1	TRBV7-2	TRBD2	CASSETTSGTRNEQFF	TGTGCCAGCAGCGAGACGACTAGCGGGACGAGAAATGAGCAGTTCTTC
NA	TRBJ2-5	TRBV6-1	TRBD2	CASSEGGRTETQYF	TGTGCCAGCAGTGAGGGCGGGAGGACGGAGACCCAGTACTTC
NA	TRBJ1-5	TRBV20-1	TRBD1	CSARGDRRNQPRHF	TGCAGTGCTAGAGGGGACAGGCGCAATCAGCCCCGGCATTTT
few	TRBJ1-2	TRBV10-3	TRBD1	CAISGDSSYGYTF	TGTGCCATCAGTGGGGACAGTAGCTATGGCTACACCTTC
few	TRBJ2-1	TRBV23-1	NA	CASSQSRRPSSYNEQFF	TGCGCCAGCAGTCAATCGAGGCGGCCTAGCTCCTACAATGAGCAGTTCTTC
NA	TRBJ2-3	TRBV7-3	NA	CASSLRLQGTDTQYF	TGTGCCAGCAGCTTAAGACTGCAGGGCACAGATACGCAGTATTTT
few	TRBJ2-3	TRBV3-1	NA	CASSQEVTRGTQYF	TGTGCCAGCAGCCAAGAAGTAACGAGGGGTACGCAGTATTTT
many	TRBJ1-3	TRBV5-1	NA	CASSRGDFSGNTIYF	TGCGCCAGCAGCCGCGGGGACTTTTCTGGAAACACCATATATTTT
few	TRBJ1-6	TRBV3-1	TRBD1	CASSQDPGQGAHSPLHF	TGTGCCAGCAGCCAAGACCCCGGACAGGGGGCTCACTCACCCCTCCACTTT
NA	TRBJ2-6	TRBV4-3	NA	CTSSQERASGANVLTF	TGCACCAGCAGCCAAGAACGGGCTTCTGGGGCCAACGTCCTGACTTTC
NA	TRBJ1-1	TRBV4-3	NA	CASSQVYGGPNTEAFF	TGCGCCAGCAGCCAAGTCTACGGGGGCCCGAACACTGAAGCTTTCTTT
few	TRBJ2-1	TRBV2	NA	CASSPGVWNEQFF	TGTGCCAGCAGCCCGGGGGTCTGGAATGAGCAGTTCTTC
NA	TRBJ2-7	TRBV20-1	TRBD2	CSAVQKPGLAGSYEQYF	TGCAGTGCAGTTCAGAAACCGGGACTAGCGGGGTCCTACGAGCAGTACTTC
NA	TRBJ2-1	TRBV20-1	NA	CSATSTNGIANEQFF	TGCAGTGCAACATCCACTAACGGGATAGCGAATGAGCAGTTCTTC
NA	TRBJ2-7	TRBV27	TRBD2	CASSSILGLAGDEQYF	TGTGCCAGCAGTTCCATTTTGGGACTAGCGGGAGACGAGCAGTACTTC
few	TRBJ2-2	TRBV6-2/TRBV6-3	NA	CASSYADTGELFF	TGTGCCAGCAGTTACGCGGACACCGGGGAGCTGTTTTTT
NA	TRBJ2-2	TRBV4-3	NA	CASSQGSVTGELFF	TGCGCCAGCAGCCAGGGGTCGGTGACCGGGGAGCTGTTTTTT
NA	TRBJ2-3	TRBV12-3/TRBV12-4	TRBD2	CASSVLAGADAQYF	TGTGCCAGCAGTGTCCTAGCGGGGGCAGATGCGCAGTATTTT
few	TRBJ2-5	TRBV7-2	TRBD2	CASSFLLGGAGETQYF	TGTGCCAGCAGCTTCCTTCTCGGGGGGGCAGGGGAGACCCAGTACTTC
few	TRBJ2-1	TRBV7-3	TRBD1	CASSPGQGAFRNEQFF	TGTGCCAGCAGCCCCGGACAGGGGGCTTTTAGGAATGAGCAGTTCTTC
few	TRBJ2-7	TRBV5-5	NA	CASSLVTGNAYEQYF	TGTGCCAGCAGCTTGGTAACAGGGAATGCCTACGAGCAGTACTTC
NA	TRBJ1-1	TRBV6-5	TRBD1	CASSSRTGLNTEAFF	TGTGCCAGCAGTTCGCGGACAGGGCTGAACACTGAAGCTTTCTTT
few	TRBJ2-3	TRBV7-8	TRBD2	CASSTRTSGRTDTQYF	TGTGCCAGCAGCACCCGGACTAGCGGGAGAACAGATACGCAGTATTTT
NA	TRBJ1-2	TRBV28	NA	CASMRGFGYTF	TGTGCCAGCATGAGAGGGTTTGGCTACACCTTC
many	TRBJ2-7	TRBV29-1	NA	CSVAGSYEQYF	TGCAGCGTTGCGGGGTCCTACGAGCAGTACTTC
few	TRBJ1-1	TRBV4-3	NA	CASSPGILPGTEAFF	TGCGCCAGCAGCCCAGGGATCCTACCTGGAACTGAAGCTTTCTTT
few	TRBJ2-7	TRBV9	NA	CASSVGKGTYEQYF	TGTGCCAGCAGCGTAGGTAAGGGTACCTACGAGCAGTACTTC
NA	TRBJ2-1	TRBV4-3	NA	CASSQDQLVAGIRQFF	TGCGCCAGCAGCCAAGATCAATTGGTGGCGGGGATAAGGCAGTTCTTC